The clone carrying this T cell receptor (beta chain) was seen many times. Its antigen remains unidentified. The record originates from a study of T cells in Graves' hyperthyroidism and ophthalmopathy. The source material, RNA transcripts, was used to amplify TCR beta CDR3 regions. An initial round of RT-PCR targeting the TCR CDR3 relied on the HTBI primer set. TCRdb used MiXCR to reprocess the multiplex PCR reads, holding one entry per CDR3 protein. The data show 500,000 to 800,000 distinct CDR3 sequences, 13% to 15% seen once. V shed 7 bases and J 1 base; nucleotides not matched to a gene: 10. There are 17 residues in the CDR3. Inclusion characteristics of ophthalmopathy patients comprised a Clinical Activity Score of at least 3, a NOSPECS grade of at least 4, and duration under 3 months. Study results and caveats: Among thyroid clonotypes expanded above 0.001, most also appeared in blood. In simple terms, a model built on 13 V-J features told ophthalmopathy apart from stable hyperthyroidism.

The sample comprised blood. The receptor was isolated from a woman aged 50 to 60 with Graves' ophthalmopathy. The chain uses TRBV12-3 or TRBV12-4 and TRBJ2-1; 10 bases fit TRBD2. CDR3 sequence reads: CASTPSSSGSSYNEQFF. As DNA, the CDR3 is TGTGCCAGCACCCCATCCTCTAGCGGGAGTTCCTACAATGAGCAGTTCTTC.